A selection of T cell receptor beta chains follows, all from one sample in a study of cytomegalovirus exposure and HLA in healthy donors. Profiled with immunoSEQ multiplex PCR; TCRdb holds only in-frame clones, not every one. Here the sample table reports 200,000 to 250,000 clones. The sample consisted of PBMCs. The receptors were sampled from a woman younger than 45 in good health and CMV-seropositive. The CDR3 runs from the conserved cysteine through the conserved F or W. The D gene is left open where the match is weak.

TRBJ1-5,TRBD1,TRBV10-3,CAISERETGLGQPQHF,TGTGCCATCAGTGAAAGGGAGACAGGGTTAGGTCAGCCCCAGCATTTT
TRBJ2-1,-,TRBV6-6,CASSYSTTMIGEQFF,TGTGCCAGCAGTTACTCGACTACTATGATCGGTGAACAGTTCTTC
TRBJ2-3,-,TRBV18,CASSPRTDTQYF,TGTGCCAGCTCACCCCGTACAGATACGCAGTATTTT
TRBJ2-7,-,TRBV6-6,CASSLAGPGSSYEQYF,TGTGCCAGCAGCCTCGCGGGGCCAGGAAGCTCCTACGAGCAGTACTTC
TRBJ1-2,-,TRBV19,CASSIRRQAANYGYTF,TGTGCCAGTAGTATCCGGCGTCAGGCAGCTAACTATGGCTACACCTTC
TRBJ2-1,-,TRBV27,CASTPRLSNEQFF,TGTGCCAGCACCCCCCGGTTGAGCAATGAGCAGTTCTTC
TRBJ2-1,-,TRBV6-1,CASSLDFGQYNEQFF,TGTGCCAGCAGCCTTGATTTCGGACAGTACAATGAGCAGTTCTTC
TRBJ1-4,-,TRBV30,CAWSEDSNEKLFF,TGTGCCTGGAGTGAGGACTCTAATGAAAAACTGTTTTTT
TRBJ1-1,TRBD1,TRBV28,CASSPRDRNTEAFF,TGTGCCAGCAGTCCACGGGACAGGAACACTGAAGCTTTCTTT
TRBJ2-2,-,TRBV6-5,CACSYRRGNTGELFF,TGTGCCTGCAGTTACAGGCGGGGGAACACCGGGGAGCTGTTTTTT